The rows below give T cell receptor beta chains drawn from one sample of a study of shared clonotypes between healthy human individuals. The repertoire was sequenced with immunoSEQ multiplex PCR; TCRdb's copy has only in-frame clones and lacks some. The sample lists roughly 2.4 million clones, roughly 95% seen once, with roughly 0.13% in the top ten. The specimen was naive CD4+ T cells sorted from blood. The receptor source for this set is a man between 18 and 29 years old in good health. CDR3s include the opening cysteine and the closing phenylalanine or tryptophan. A D gene is named only where the DNA matches it firmly.

J gene | D gene | V gene | CDR3 DNA | CDR3 protein
TRBJ2-3 | TRBD2 | TRBV9 | TGTGCCAGCAGCGTAGGGACTAGCGGGGGGTATGTCACAGATACGCAGTATTTT | CASSVGTSGGYVTDTQYF
TRBJ2-7 | . | TRBV25-1 | TGTGCCAGCAGTCCCCAGGGGGGGCGTTCCTCCTACTACGAGCAGTACTTC | CASSPQGGRSSYYEQYF
TRBJ1-2 | TRBD1 | TRBV6-5 | TGTGCCAGCAGTCAATCAGACAGGGAGGTGGCGGGCTACACCTTC | CASSQSDREVAGYTF
TRBJ1-4 | . | TRBV30 | TGTGCCGGGGGGCGCGGCGAAAAACTGTTTTTT | CAGGRGEKLFF
TRBJ2-5 | TRBD1 | TRBV27 | TGTGCCAGCAGTTTAAGGGGACAGGAGACCCAGTACTTC | CASSLRGQETQYF
TRBJ1-1 | . | TRBV28 | TGTGCCAGCAGTCAACGAAATCTTGAAGCTTTCTTT | CASSQRNLEAFF
TRBJ2-3 | TRBD1 | TRBV5-4 | TGTGCCAGCAGCACACAGGGGGCGTTAGATACGCAGTATTTT | CASSTQGALDTQYF
TRBJ2-7 | . | TRBV9 | TGTGCCAGCAGCGTAGCCATGGGCACCTACGAGCAGTACTTC | CASSVAMGTYEQYF
TRBJ2-5 | . | TRBV11-2 | TGTGCCAGCAGCTCGACAGTCCAAGAGACCCAGTACTTC | CASSSTVQETQYF
TRBJ2-1 | . | TRBV7-9 | TGTGCCAGCAGCTTAGTGCTGAACGCAGGGAACAATGAGCAGTTCTTC | CASSLVLNAGNNEQFF
TRBJ2-5 | . | TRBV30 | TGTGCCTGGGAAATCGGAGGGCCTAAGGAGACCCAGTACTTC | CAWEIGGPKETQYF
TRBJ2-5 | . | TRBV7-9 | TGTGCCAGCAGCTTTCAGGGTGGTAAAGAGACCCAGTACTTC | CASSFQGGKETQYF
TRBJ2-5 | TRBD1 | TRBV5-1 | TGCGCCAGCAGCTTGGTGGGACAGGAAGAGACCCAGTACTTC | CASSLVGQEETQYF
TRBJ1-5 | TRBD1 | TRBV18 | TGTGCCAGCTCACCAACAGGGGGAAGCAATCAGCCCCAGCATTTT | CASSPTGGSNQPQHF
TRBJ1-2 | . | TRBV15 | TGTGCCACCAGCAGAGAAGCAGGGTCCTATGGCTACACCTTC | CATSREAGSYGYTF
TRBJ1-5 | . | TRBV5-6 | TGTGCCAGCAGCGCGGGACTCAATCAGCCCCAGCATTTT | CASSAGLNQPQHF
TRBJ2-3 | . | TRBV10-2 | TGCGCCAGCAGTGAAATAGGAGCGGGCACAGATACGCAGTATTTT | CASSEIGAGTDTQYF
TRBJ1-4 | TRBD1 | TRBV14 | TGTGCCAGCAGCCAAAGGACAGGGAGCGGCACTAATGAAAAACTGTTTTTT | CASSQRTGSGTNEKLFF